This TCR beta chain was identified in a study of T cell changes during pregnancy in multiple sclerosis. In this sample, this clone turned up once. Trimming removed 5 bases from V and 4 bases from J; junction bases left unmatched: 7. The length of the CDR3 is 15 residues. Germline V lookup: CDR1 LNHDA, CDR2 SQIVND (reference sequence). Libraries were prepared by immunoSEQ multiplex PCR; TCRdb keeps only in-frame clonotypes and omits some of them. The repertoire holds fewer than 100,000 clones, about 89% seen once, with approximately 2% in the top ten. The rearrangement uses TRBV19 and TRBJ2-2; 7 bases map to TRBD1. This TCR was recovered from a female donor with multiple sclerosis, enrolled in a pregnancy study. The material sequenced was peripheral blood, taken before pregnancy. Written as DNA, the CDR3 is TGTGCCAGTAGTTTCACAGGGGCGGGCACCGGGGAGCTGTTTTTT. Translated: CASSFTGAGTGELFF.